These 31 T cell receptor beta chains originate from one sample sequenced in a study of T cell repertoires in cytomegalovirus infection. What these receptors recognize is not known. TCRdb passed the reads through MiXCR, listing each CDR3 protein once. The repertoire has approximately 730,000 distinct CDR3 sequences, under 35% of them found once; the top ten carry around 13%. Here the sequenced sample was cultured CD8+ T cells from PBMCs, taken from culture after CMV antigen stimulation. The receptors were gathered from a human donor in good health (CMV status not recorded). Some clones in this sample may be carry-over from other donors' samples.

The chain employs TRBV10-3 and TRBJ1-2; 8 bases match TRBD1. Trimming cost V 6 bases and J 5 bases; bases outside gene matches: 8. This CDR3 has 14 amino acids. From germline, CDR1 is ENHRY and CDR2 SYGVKD. The chain's CDR3 is CAIRTGAREYGYTF. In DNA form, the CDR3 reads TGTGCCATCAGGACAGGGGCCCGAGAGTATGGCTACACCTTC.

This clonotype was detected many times. This chain uses TRBV7-2 with TRBJ1-6, with D possibly being TRBD1 (5 bases). The V and J ends lost 5 bases and 7 bases respectively, with 18 bases between them. Germline V gene data show CDR1 as SGHTA and CDR2 as FQGNSA. The CDR3 length is 16 residues. The CDR3 region has the DNA TGTGCCAGCAGCATCAGGGTCCCGGTAGGGAATTCACCCCTCCACTTT. Translation: CASSIRVPVGNSPLHF.

This clonotype was seen a handful of times. V gene TRBV10-3 combines with J gene TRBJ2-1; 9 bases are a match to TRBD2. Trimming at V came to 11 bases and at J to 0 bases, leaving 8 bases not matched to a gene. This CDR3 spans 15 amino acids. From germline, CDR1 is ENHRY and CDR2 SYGVKD. CDR3 coding DNA: TGTGCCTCCTCTAGCGGGGACCGCTCCTACAATGAGCAGTTCTTC. It encodes CASSSGDRSYNEQFF.

In regard to this clonotype: Given the absence of the conserved phenylalanine or tryptophan at the CDR3 end, a read error is likely. This chain uses TRBV12-3 or TRBV12-4 with TRBJ2-1; D is possibly TRBD1 or TRBD2 (5 bases each). The CDR3 contains 13 residues. V dropped 8 bases and J dropped 2 bases, with 10 bases sitting between them. The DNA of the CDR3 is TGTGCCAGCCGGGACCTCACCTACAATGAGCAGTTCTAC. Translated: CASRDLTYNEQFY.

This clonotype was seen a handful of times. The V and J genes are TRBV20-1 and TRBJ2-1; TRBD1 or TRBD2 may be the D gene (6 bases each). Germline V gene data show CDR1 as DFQATT and CDR2 as SNEGSKA (reference sequence). The CDR3 is 14 residues long. Trimming removed 7 bases from V and 0 bases from J, with 13 bases in between. CDR3: CSDAGHSSYNEQFF. The CDR3 DNA sequence: TGCAGTGACGCGGGACATAGCTCCTACAATGAGCAGTTCTTC.

This clonotype has more than one count but fewer than ten. The chain couples TRBV27 to TRBJ1-2, with 8 nucleotides matching TRBD1. The ends lost 5 bases at V and 8 bases at J; junction bases unmatched: 10. CDR3 size: 14 residues. The germline V gene has CDR1 MNHEY and CDR2 SMNVEV (reference sequence). The chain's CDR3 is CASSPRQGPSGYTF. CDR3 DNA: TGTGCCAGCAGTCCGAGACAGGGGCCAAGCGGCTACACCTTC.

This clonotype was counted between two and nine times. V usage is TRBV7-6 and J usage is TRBJ1-1; the D is unclear. In germline, CDR1 is SGHVS, CDR2 FNYEAQ. The V and J ends lost 0 bases and 1 base respectively, with 9 bases between them. The CDR3 covers 15 residues. The CDR3, as DNA: TGTGCCAGCAGCTTAGCCCAGGACTGGAACACTGAAGCTTTCTTT. It is translated as CASSLAQDWNTEAFF.

This clonotype has only a few counts. The genes are TRBV6-5 and TRBJ2-1; the D gene is possibly TRBD1 (6 bases). V dropped 0 bases and J dropped 9 bases, with 9 bases sitting between them. Germline loops: CDR1 MNHEY, CDR2 SVGAGI. The CDR3 spans 13 residues. CDR3 sequence (DNA): TGTGCCAGCAGTTACTCCAGGGGCGGTGAGCAGTTCTTC. Amino acid sequence: CASSYSRGGEQFF.

This clonotype was observed a handful of times. The genes are TRBV29-1 and TRBJ1-2; D is unresolved. V was trimmed by 4 bases and J by 3 bases, leaving 12 bases between them. There are 13 residues in the CDR3. From germline, CDR1 is SQVTM and CDR2 ANQGSEA. In DNA form, the CDR3 reads TGCAGCGTTGCTGAGACGGAATACTATGGCTACACCTTC. This gives the protein CSVAETEYYGYTF. The whole variable domain, filled in from reference TRBV29-1 and TRBJ1-2, reads SAVISQKPSRDICQRGTSLTIQCQVDSQVTMMFWYRQQPGQSLTLIATANQGSEATYESGFVIDKFPISRPNLTFSTLTVSNMSPEDSSIYLCSVAETEYYGYTFGSGTRLTVV.

This clonotype was recorded at least ten times. The V call is TRBV12-3 or TRBV12-4, the J call TRBJ2-5; possible D gene TRBD1, 5 bases. V lost 0 bases and J lost 5, with 10 bases in between. The CDR3 covers 14 residues. Here the CDR3 reads CASSLAARVETQYF. CDR3 nucleotide sequence: TGTGCCAGCAGTTTAGCGGCCAGGGTTGAGACCCAGTACTTC.

This clonotype came up many times. The genes are TRBV4-3 and TRBJ2-1; D unresolved. Germline V lookup: CDR1 LGHNA, CDR2 YSLEER. This CDR3 is built from 15 residues. V lost 2 bases to trimming and J lost 3 bases, with 11 bases between them. The CDR3 nucleotides read TGCGCCAGCAGCCAATCAAGAATCCTCTACAATGAGCAGTTCTTC. Protein: CASSQSRILYNEQFF.

This clonotype was counted between two and nine times. The CDR3 is CASRPRGSNQPQHF. The DNA for the CDR3 is TGTGCCAGCAGGCCCAGGGGTAGCAATCAGCCCCAGCATTTT. The gene calls are TRBV27 and TRBJ1-5; D perhaps matches TRBD1 (6 bases). V was shortened by 6 bases and J by 0 bases, with 9 bases between the two germline ends. The CDR3 loop spans 14 amino acids. Germline CDR1 is MNHEY and CDR2 is SMNVEV (reference sequence).

This clonotype was recorded a few times. The chain employs TRBV6-6 and TRBJ2-1, with D unresolved. The CDR3 is 15 residues long. Trimming removed 0 bases from V and 8 bases from J, with 14 bases in between. Germline loops: CDR1 MNHNY, CDR2 SVGAGI (reference sequence). CDR3 DNA sequence: TGTGCCAGCAGTTACTCGATTCAGGCAGGCTATGAGCAGTTCTTC. This encodes CASSYSIQAGYEQFF.

In this sample, this clonotype turned up many times. The chain recombines TRBV7-9 with TRBJ1-5, with 8 positions matching TRBD1. The ends lost 5 bases at V and 3 bases at J; junction bases unmatched: 9. The CDR3 has 16 amino acids. Looked up from germline, CDR1 is SEHNR and CDR2 is FQNEAQ (reference sequence). The CDR3 reads CASSPATGAPNQPQHF. In nucleotides, the CDR3 is TGTGCCAGCAGCCCGGCGACAGGGGCGCCCAATCAGCCCCAGCATTTT.

The V gene is TRBV6-5, the J gene TRBJ2-3; D gene unclear. CDR3 length: 14 residues. Trimming took off 0 bases at V and 3 bases at J, with 7 bases between the two ends. Per the germline V gene, CDR1 is MNHEY and CDR2 is SVGAGI. This chain's CDR3 is CASSYSGLTDTQYF. The CDR3 nucleotides are TGTGCCAGCAGTTACTCAGGCCTAACAGATACGCAGTATTTT.

This clonotype was seen a few times. This rearrangement joins TRBV6-5 to TRBJ1-6; D not certain. CDR1 is MNHEY and CDR2 is SVGAGI in the germline V gene. CDR3 length: 16 residues. V lost 0 bases and J lost 5, with 11 bases in between. CDR3: CASSYSTTGHNSPLHF. In nucleotides, the CDR3 is TGTGCCAGCAGTTACTCGACCACTGGCCATAATTCACCCCTCCACTTT.

The chain links TRBV2 to TRBJ2-5, with 10 bases fitting TRBD2. Trimming removed 3 bases from V and 4 bases from J; junction bases left unmatched: 14. There are 18 residues in the CDR3. CDR1 is SNHLY and CDR2 is FYNNEI in the germline V gene. The DNA of the CDR3 is TGTGCCAGCAGTGAGAGTCGACTAGCGGGCCACGTAATAGAGACCCAGTACTTC. It encodes CASSESRLAGHVIETQYF.

There are many counts of this clonotype. The rearrangement uses TRBV7-8 and TRBJ2-3; TRBD2 aligns across 11 bases. In germline, CDR1 is SGHVS, CDR2 FQNEAQ. V shed 4 bases and J 2 bases; nucleotides not matched to a gene: 14. The length of the CDR3 is 19 residues. The CDR3 coding sequence is TGTGCCAGCAGCTCGTCTATACTAGCGGGGGCTTCCTTCACAGATACGCAGTATTTT. Residues: CASSSSILAGASFTDTQYF.

The chain's CDR3 is CSVEGRQGSTYEQYF. The CDR3, as DNA: TGCAGCGTTGAAGGTCGACAGGGATCAACCTACGAGCAGTACTTC. This chain joins TRBV29-1 and TRBJ2-7; 7 bases agree with TRBD1. Trimming removed 1 base from V and 2 bases from J; junction bases left unmatched: 8. This CDR3 has 15 residues. Looked up from germline, CDR1 is SQVTM and CDR2 is ANQGSEA.

This chain connects TRBV6-2 or TRBV6-3 to TRBJ2-3; TRBD2 matches at 7 bases. Per the germline V gene, CDR1 is MNHEY and CDR2 is SVGEGT. The CDR3 runs to 15 residues. J was trimmed by 2 bases and V by 7 bases; bases with no gene match: 9. Here the CDR3 reads CASTSTAGVTDTQYF. In DNA form, the CDR3 reads TGTGCCAGCACCTCTACGGCGGGGGTCACAGATACGCAGTATTTT.

The chain has TRBV27 and TRBJ2-3; D remains ambiguous. The CDR3 is 12 amino acids. V was pared by 8 bases and J by 3 bases, with 9 bases between. CDR1 and CDR2 (germline): MNHEY, SMNVEV (reference sequence). The CDR3 is CASWTETDTQYF. CDR3 bases: TGTGCCAGCTGGACGGAAACAGATACGCAGTATTTT.

As to this clonotype: The junction departs from germline at one end; a sequencing error may be responsible. The V gene is TRBV5-1, the J gene TRBJ1-1; D unresolved. The CDR3 is 11 residues long. Germline V gene data show CDR1 as SGHRS and CDR2 as YFSETQ. The CDR3 sequence is CVSRRDTEAFF. CDR3 sequence (DNA): TGCGTCAGCAGGAGAGACACTGAAGCTTTCTTT.

This clonotype was observed at least ten times. J is TRBJ1-1 and V is TRBV7-2, with D uncertain. The germline V gene has CDR1 SGHTA and CDR2 FQGNSA. The CDR3 sequence is 12 residues long. Trimming shortened V by 6 bases and J by 6 bases, and 11 bases separated the two germline ends. Here the CDR3 reads CASRISWAEAFF. Written as DNA, the CDR3 is TGTGCCAGCAGAATATCGTGGGCTGAAGCTTTCTTT.

The table lists this clonotype with a few counts. This chain connects TRBV7-9 to TRBJ2-2, with TRBD1 identical over 7 bases. J was trimmed by 5 bases and V by 3 bases; bases with no gene match: 6. CDR1 is SEHNR, CDR2 FQNEAQ, per germline (reference sequence). This CDR3 comprises 15 residues. The CDR3 loop reads CASSFHRGVTGELFF. Here the CDR3 DNA reads TGTGCCAGCAGCTTCCACAGGGGTGTAACCGGGGAGCTGTTTTTT.

The sample holds a few counts of this clonotype. The V gene is TRBV10-2, the J gene TRBJ2-5, with 15 nucleotides matching TRBD2. From germline, CDR1 is WSHSY and CDR2 SAAADI. This CDR3 is built from 16 residues. With 6 bases clipped from V and 3 bases from J, the junction kept 5 bases outside the gene matches. The CDR3 loop reads CASRGLAGGQKETQYF. The CDR3 coding sequence is TGCGCCAGCAGGGGACTAGCGGGGGGTCAAAAAGAGACCCAGTACTTC.

The chain carries TRBV7-6 and TRBJ2-3; the D gene could be TRBD1 or TRBD2 (5 bases each). Germline V gives CDR1 SGHVS, CDR2 FNYEAQ. CDR3 length equals 15 residues. V gave up 3 bases and J gave up 2 bases, with 12 bases separating them. CDR3 amino acids: CASSFGGSVTDTQYF. As DNA, the CDR3 is TGTGCCAGCAGCTTTGGGGGATCTGTCACAGATACGCAGTATTTT.

This clonotype was seen only a few times. The chain couples TRBV7-3 to TRBJ2-3, with 9 bases aligning to TRBD2. The length of the CDR3 is 18 residues. Looked up from germline, CDR1 is SGHTA and CDR2 is FQGTGA. Unmatched junction bases numbered 9, after V lost 2 bases and J lost 0 bases. The DNA for the CDR3 is TGTGCCAGCAGCTTAGGAGCGGGGGGCCTATCTAGCACAGATACGCAGTATTTT. Its protein is CASSLGAGGLSSTDTQYF. The full variable domain, in which reference TRBV7-3 and TRBJ2-3 provide the parts outside the CDR3, is GAGVSQTPSNKVTEKGKYVELRCDPISGHTALYWYRQSLGQGPEFLIYFQGTGAADDSGLPNDRFFAVRPEGSVSTLKIQRTERGDSAVYLCASSLGAGGLSSTDTQYFGPGTRLTVL.

The V gene is TRBV27, the J gene TRBJ1-2; possibly TRBD1 for D (5 bases). There are 13 residues in the CDR3. From germline, CDR1 is MNHEY and CDR2 SMNVEV (reference sequence). Trimming cost V 3 bases and J 6 bases, with 11 bases left between them. Here the CDR3 reads CASSFGRVNGYTF. The CDR3 DNA reads as TGTGCCAGCAGTTTCGGCAGGGTGAATGGCTACACCTTC.

This rearrangement joins TRBV2 to TRBJ2-5; the match to TRBD2 covers 7 bases. The CDR3 sequence is 15 residues long. The germline V gene has CDR1 SNHLY and CDR2 FYNNEI. The V and J ends lost 4 bases and 4 bases, in that order; junction bases with no gene match: 9. The CDR3, as DNA: TGTGCCAGCAGTGGGCGAGGGAGGGTCGCAGAGACCCAGTACTTC. Amino acid sequence: CASSGRGRVAETQYF.

The chain combines TRBV7-8 with TRBJ2-7; TRBD1 agrees at 12 bases. CDR3 length equals 15 residues. Germline V gene lookup returns CDR1 SGHVS and CDR2 FQNEAQ. With V trimmed by 1 base and J by 5 bases, 3 bases remained unmatched. CDR3 DNA: TGTGCCAGCAGCTTAGGAGGGACAGGGGGCAACGAGCAGTACTTC. Protein: CASSLGGTGGNEQYF.

This clonotype was counted only a few times. The V and J genes are TRBV6-2 or TRBV6-3 and TRBJ1-1; 7 bases align to TRBD1. Germline CDR1 MNHEY, CDR2 SVGEGT. The CDR3 consists of 16 residues. V dropped 10 bases and J dropped 1; count of bases not matched to a gene: 15. The CDR3 reads CATLWDSWNGNTEAFF. Here the CDR3 DNA reads TGTGCCACCCTATGGGACAGTTGGAACGGGAACACTGAAGCTTTCTTT.